These T cell receptor beta chains were read from a single sample in a study of blood T cell repertoires in COVID-19. Only in-frame clones appear in the TCRdb table, and some are missing; sequencing was by immunoSEQ multiplex PCR. The sample lists roughly 170,000 clones; more than 65% were seen once. The sequencing input was PBMCs or T cells enriched from blood (not recorded which). These TCRs come from a man in his 60s who had recovered from COVID-19. Both conserved end residues are part of each CDR3. Each record gives: clone size, J gene, D gene, V gene, CDR3 protein, CDR3 DNA. The D gene is left open where the match is weak. Clone sizes are given selectively: once, few, many, or a class where the clone is expanded.

>NA|TRBJ1-1|NA|TRBV11-1
CASIKGTKAFF
TGTGCCAGCATCAAGGGGACAAAAGCTTTCTTT
>NA|TRBJ2-7|TRBD2|TRBV5-4
CASSRLVASGPYEQYF
TGTGCCAGCAGCCGATTGGTGGCTAGCGGCCCCTACGAGCAGTACTTC
>NA|TRBJ1-1|NA|TRBV2
CASSVDRVNTEAFF
TGTGCCAGCAGTGTGGACAGAGTAAACACTGAAGCTTTCTTT
>NA|TRBJ2-2|TRBD2|TRBV9
CARSVSGGGTGELFF
TGTGCCCGCAGCGTTAGCGGGGGGGGGACCGGGGAGCTGTTTTTT
>NA|TRBJ2-5|TRBD2|TRBV6-5
CASNPTTSGGTQYF
TGTGCCAGCAACCCAACTACTAGCGGGGGGACCCAGTACTTC
>NA|TRBJ2-1|NA|TRBV11-1
CASSFAGMILYNEQFF
TGTGCCAGCAGCTTTGCGGGGATGATACTTTACAATGAGCAGTTCTTC
>NA|TRBJ2-1|NA|TRBV28
CASSLAGQYNEQFF
TGTGCCAGCAGTCTGGCCGGACAGTACAATGAGCAGTTCTTC
>NA|TRBJ2-3|TRBD2|TRBV7-3
CASSLTSGETDTQYF
TGTGCCAGCAGCTTGACTAGCGGGGAGACAGATACGCAGTATTTT
>NA|TRBJ1-5|NA|TRBV3-1/TRBV3-2
CASSQDSVVAQPQHF
TGTGCCAGCAGCCAAGATTCCGTCGTGGCCCAGCCCCAGCATTTT
>once|TRBJ1-2|NA|TRBV4-1
CASSHRGPGLPGYTF
TGCGCCAGCAGCCATCGAGGACCAGGGCTTCCTGGCTACACCTTC
>NA|TRBJ2-4|NA|TRBV28
CASSLQGKNIQYF
TGTGCCAGCAGTTTGCAGGGCAAAAACATTCAGTACTTC
>NA|TRBJ2-2|NA|TRBV6-4
CASSDSFQTGTGELFF
TGTGCCAGCAGTGACTCGTTCCAGACAGGCACCGGGGAGCTGTTTTTT
>NA|TRBJ2-3|TRBD2|TRBV12-5
CASGKGTSGSADTQYF
TGTGCTAGTGGCAAAGGGACTAGCGGGAGTGCAGATACGCAGTATTTT
>few|TRBJ2-3|TRBD1|TRBV4-1
CASSLGDRATDTQYF
TGCGCCAGCAGCCTAGGTGACAGGGCTACAGATACGCAGTATTTT
>NA|TRBJ1-1|NA|TRBV24-1
CATSGTAGTQAFF
TGTGCCACCAGTGGCACTGCCGGGACACAAGCTTTCTTT
>NA|TRBJ2-1|NA|TRBV11-2
CASSLEVLHNEQFF
TGTGCCAGCAGCTTAGAAGTACTCCACAATGAGCAGTTCTTC
>NA|TRBJ1-5|NA|TRBV7-6
CASTFQTGHGEPNQPQHF
TGTGCCAGCACCTTCCAGACAGGACACGGGGAACCAAATCAGCCCCAGCATTTT
>NA|TRBJ2-7|NA|TRBV5-1
CASSLFALSYEQYF
TGCGCCAGCAGCTTGTTTGCGCTCTCCTACGAGCAGTACTTC
>once|TRBJ1-4|NA|TRBV27
CASSYSQGYNEKLFF
TGTGCCAGCAGTTATTCACAGGGTTATAATGAAAAACTGTTTTTT
>NA|TRBJ2-6|NA|TRBV6-5
CASTIGAGGANVLTF
TGTGCCAGCACGATTGGGGCCGGAGGGGCCAACGTCCTGACTTTC
>NA|TRBJ2-5|TRBD1|TRBV5-1
CASSLPKMGQYQETQYF
TGCGCCAGCAGCTTACCGAAGATGGGACAGTACCAAGAGACCCAGTACTTC
>NA|TRBJ1-6|NA|TRBV9
CASSVGSSSPLHF
TGTGCCAGCAGCGTAGGGAGCTCTTCACCCCTCCACTTT
>NA|TRBJ2-2|NA|TRBV25-1
CASSGRNTGELFF
TGTGCCAGCAGTGGTAGGAACACCGGGGAGCTGTTTTTT
>NA|TRBJ1-2|NA|TRBV28
CASSLIRQVSNYGYTF
TGTGCCAGCAGTTTGATTCGACAGGTCTCTAACTATGGCTACACCTTC
>NA|TRBJ2-1|TRBD2|TRBV28
CASIKRGEYNEQFF
TGTGCCAGCATAAAGCGGGGGGAGTACAATGAGCAGTTCTTC
>NA|TRBJ2-7|NA|TRBV3-1/TRBV3-2
CASSQDLLRGQQYF
TGTGCCAGCAGCCAAGATCTTTTGCGCGGTCAGCAGTACTTC
>NA|TRBJ1-1|TRBD1|TRBV11-2
CASSQKRTGGGAEAFF
TGTGCCAGCAGCCAGAAGAGGACAGGGGGCGGCGCTGAAGCTTTCTTT
>NA|TRBJ2-7|NA|TRBV5-1
CASSLGGGTGSYEQYF
TGCGCCAGCAGCTTGGGTGGGGGCACGGGGTCCTACGAGCAGTACTTC
>NA|TRBJ2-7|TRBD1|TRBV5-1
CASSFGQGRNEQYF
TGCGCCAGCAGCTTCGGACAGGGGAGAAACGAGCAGTACTTC
>NA|TRBJ1-5|TRBD1|TRBV19
CASRIIRDRAQPQHF
TGTGCCAGTAGAATTATCCGGGACAGGGCTCAGCCCCAGCATTTT
>NA|TRBJ2-7|TRBD2|TRBV7-9
CASSSGLADFYEQYF
TGTGCCAGCAGCTCGGGACTAGCGGATTTCTACGAGCAGTACTTC
>NA|TRBJ2-1|TRBD2|TRBV12-3/TRBV12-4
CASRSGNGGEQFF
TGTGCCAGTAGGAGCGGGAACGGCGGTGAGCAGTTCTTC
>NA|TRBJ1-6|TRBD1|TRBV3-1/TRBV3-2
CASSQGTGPSPLHF
TGTGCCAGCAGCCAAGGGACAGGGCCCTCACCCCTCCACTTT
>NA|TRBJ2-3|NA|TRBV7-2
CASSRRAPAADTQYF
TGTGCCAGCAGCCGGAGGGCCCCTGCGGCAGATACGCAGTATTTT
>NA|TRBJ2-6|NA|TRBV2
CASRRGLSHSGANVLTF
TGTGCCAGCAGAAGAGGCCTTTCCCACTCTGGGGCCAACGTCCTGACTTTC
>NA|TRBJ2-5|NA|TRBV2
CASSEGELGGEETQYF
TGTGCCAGCAGTGAAGGGGAACTAGGAGGAGAGGAGACCCAGTACTTC
>once|TRBJ1-2|NA|TRBV10-3
CAISTASPYGYTF
TGTGCCATCTCGACAGCCAGTCCCTATGGCTACACCTTC
>NA|TRBJ1-4|NA|TRBV30
CAWGLFSTNEKLFF
TGTGCCTGGGGGCTATTCTCAACTAATGAAAAACTGTTTTTT
>many|TRBJ2-2|NA|TRBV4-1
CASSQALTSGELFF
TGCGCCAGCAGCCAAGCCTTAACATCCGGGGAGCTGTTTTTT
>NA|TRBJ2-1|TRBD2|TRBV20-1
CSASTSGGPALFQFF
TGCAGTGCGAGTACTAGCGGGGGGCCCGCGTTGTTTCAGTTCTTC
>NA|TRBJ1-2|TRBD1|TRBV6-5
CASSAVGTAGGYTF
TGTGCCAGCAGCGCCGTCGGGACAGCTGGAGGCTACACCTTC
>few|TRBJ2-7|TRBD1|TRBV5-4
CASSPYRGLLQYF
TGTGCCAGCAGTCCCTACAGGGGGCTTCTCCAGTACTTC